This passage covers 23 T cell receptor beta chains from one sample sequenced in a study. MiXCR, applied by TCRdb to the 5' RACE reads, yields one record per CDR3 protein. The sample lists just under 65,000 distinct CDR3 sequences, about 22% occurring once. The sequenced material came from memory CD4+ T cells sorted from a lymph node. Subset here: memory CD4+ T cells, CD4+CD45RO+CD25-. All receptors derive from a female donor with breast cancer.

V and J are TRBV5-5 and TRBJ1-2, with 9 bases identical to TRBD1. This CDR3 contains 15 residues. The junction had 7 bases not matched to a gene; V was cut back by 3 bases and J by 4 bases. CDR1 and CDR2 from the germline V gene are SGHKS and YYEKEE (reference sequence). In nucleotides, the CDR3 is TGTGCCAGCAGCTGGGGACAGGGCGGGGGCTATGGCTACACCTTC. It encodes CASSWGQGGGYGYTF.

Points on this clonotype: Mismatch with germline at one junction end may stem from a read error. CDR3 DNA sequence: TGCAGTGCTCGGGGACAGGGAGTAGGTCAGCCCCTGCATTTT. It is translated as CSARGQGVGQPLHF. This chain connects TRBV20-1 to TRBJ1-5; the match to TRBD1 covers 9 bases. In germline, CDR1 is DFQATT, CDR2 SNEGSKA (reference sequence). CDR3 size: 14 residues.

Comments on this clonotype: A much larger clone sits a single nucleotide away, making a read error possible. The rearrangement links TRBV20-1 to TRBJ2-7, with TRBD2 as a possible D gene (6 bases). The CDR3 consists of 14 residues. Germline loops: CDR1 DFQATT, CDR2 SNEGSKA (reference sequence). The CDR3 DNA reads as TGCAGTGCTAGACCCCACGGGAGCTCCTACGAGCGGTACTTC. Its translation: CSARPHGSSYERYF.

This clonotype was recorded at least ten times. The chain employs TRBV13 and TRBJ2-5; D is tentatively TRBD1 or TRBD2 (5 bases each). Looked up from germline, CDR1 is PRHDT and CDR2 is FYEKMQ (reference sequence). The CDR3 is 13 residues long. V was cut by 4 bases and J by 5 bases, with 11 bases left in between. The CDR3 nucleotides are TGTGCCAGCAGCTCCCGTGAGGGGGAGACCCAGTACTTC. The encoded protein is CASSSREGETQYF.

This chain joins TRBV6-1 and TRBJ1-5; perhaps TRBD1 as D (5 bases). The length of the CDR3 is 14 residues. V lost 1 base and J lost 7, with 11 bases in between. In germline, CDR1 is MNHNS, CDR2 SASEGT. The CDR3 DNA is TGTGCCAGCAGTGAAGGGGGGGGAATCCAGCCCCAGCATTTT. This codes for CASSEGGGIQPQHF.

The chain has TRBV12-5 and TRBJ1-1; 7 positions match TRBD1. Germline V gene lookup returns CDR1 LGHNT and CDR2 FRNRAP. V lost 5 bases and J lost 10; bases outside the gene matches: 10. The CDR3 is made up of 13 amino acids. CDR3 nucleotide sequence: TGTGCTAGTGGTCCCAGCCTGACAGGGCTAGCTTTCTTT. Protein sequence: CASGPSLTGLAFF.

In this sample, this clonotype turned up a few times. The chain employs TRBV5-1 and TRBJ2-1; D is unclear. From germline, CDR1 is SGHRS and CDR2 YFSETQ. The V end lost 3 bases, the J end lost 2 bases, and 9 bases lay between the germline ends. CDR3 length: 14 amino acids. The DNA of the CDR3 is TGCGCCAGCAGCTGGGTCGCCACCTACAATGAGCAGTTCTTC. Protein: CASSWVATYNEQFF.

V and J are TRBV7-2 and TRBJ1-1; D is uncertain. Per germline, CDR1 SGHTA and CDR2 FQGNSA. The CDR3 runs 14 residues. V was cut by 2 bases and J by 5 bases, with 12 bases left in between. CDR3 residues: CASSLRRSGTEAFF. DNA for the CDR3: TGTGCCAGCAGCTTACGGCGCTCTGGGACTGAAGCTTTCTTT.

The gene calls are TRBV2 and TRBJ1-1; D remains unclear. Per the germline V gene, CDR1 is SNHLY and CDR2 is FYNNEI. This CDR3 is 14 amino acids long. Trimming removed 6 bases at V and 4 bases at J, with 15 bases between. This chain's CDR3 is CASRGSSVTTEAFF. The CDR3 DNA reads TGTGCCAGCAGGGGTTCCAGCGTGACCACTGAAGCTTTCTTT.

This clonotype was picked up a small number of times. The rearrangement links TRBV20-1 to TRBJ2-7, with TRBD2 matching 11 bases. The junction had 8 bases not matched to a gene; V was cut back by 5 bases and J by 5 bases. CDR3 length equals 14 residues. From germline, CDR1 is DFQATT and CDR2 SNEGSKA (reference sequence). The CDR3 DNA follows: TGCAGTGCTCTTACTAGCGGGAGAGTACACGAGCAGTACTTC. Translation gives CSALTSGRVHEQYF.

This clonotype was recorded a few times. This chain's CDR3 is CSAREAGPWDTIYF. The CDR3 DNA sequence: TGCAGTGCTAGAGAGGCAGGGCCCTGGGACACCATATATTTT. V is TRBV20-1 and J is TRBJ1-3; D may be TRBD1 (5 bases). The CDR3 totals 14 residues. V was clipped by 0 bases and J by 8 bases, with 14 bases between them. Germline lookup yields CDR1 DFQATT and CDR2 SNEGSKA (reference sequence).

This clonotype was seen at least ten times. The CDR3, as DNA: TGCGCCAGCAGCTTCCCCGACAGGGACGGAACTGAAGCTTTCTTT. Protein: CASSFPDRDGTEAFF. The chain has TRBV5-1 and TRBJ1-1, with 7 bases lining up with TRBD1. This CDR3 has 15 amino acids. Germline V CDR1 and CDR2: SGHRS, YFSETQ. J gave up 5 bases and V 2 bases, and 9 bases lay outside the gene matches.

J is TRBJ2-3 and V is TRBV5-1, with TRBD2 matching over 9 bases. The germline CDR1 and CDR2 sequences are SGHRS and YFSETQ. The CDR3 length is 14 residues. The V gene end was trimmed by 5 bases and the J gene end by 2 bases; junction bases not matched to a gene: 3. DNA for the CDR3: TGCGCCAGCAGTGGCGGGGGGGCCACAGATACGCAGTATTTT. Its protein product is CASSGGGATDTQYF.

This clonotype was counted between two and nine times. The chain recombines TRBV12-3 or TRBV12-4 with TRBJ2-7, with D perhaps matching TRBD2 (5 bases). The CDR3 totals 15 residues. V was clipped by 1 base and J by 1 base, with 11 bases between them. This CDR3 reads CASSLGGQASYEQYF. The CDR3 DNA sequence: TGTGCCAGCAGTTTAGGCGGGCAAGCGTCCTACGAGCAGTACTTC.

Note on this clonotype: A read error may be the cause here, since a much bigger clone is one base away. The chain carries TRBV20-1 and TRBJ1-2, with a tentative D call TRBD1 (5 bases). The CDR3 runs to 14 residues. Germline lookup yields CDR1 DFQATT and CDR2 SNEGSKA (reference sequence). The CDR3 region has the DNA TGCAGTGCTAGAGATGTGGGGGGTAACTATGGCCACACCTTC. Translating gives CSARDVGGNYGHTF.

CDR3 DNA sequence: TGTGCCAGCAGCCCTAGCTCGGCCGGGGAGCTGTTTTTT. It specifies CASSPSSAGELFF. The chain links TRBV12-3 or TRBV12-4 to TRBJ2-2; a weak D match, TRBD2 (5 bases). V was shortened by 6 bases and J by 6 bases, with 11 bases between the two germline ends. The CDR3 covers 13 residues.

This clonotype was recorded many times. The V gene is TRBV20-1, the J gene TRBJ2-5; TRBD2 might be the D (6 bases). The V end was cut by 6 bases, the J end by 3 bases, with 20 bases between. This CDR3 is built from 15 residues. Germline CDR1 is DFQATT and CDR2 is SNEGSKA (reference sequence). CDR3 amino acids: CSARRLGVNKETQYF. In nucleotides, the CDR3 is TGCAGTGCCCGACGACTAGGAGTCAATAAAGAGACCCAGTACTTC.

This clonotype was seen a handful of times. The rearrangement joins TRBV20-1 to TRBJ1-6; D unclear. V was clipped by 1 base and J by 6 bases, with 16 bases between them. The CDR3 length is 16 residues. Germline CDR1 DFQATT, CDR2 SNEGSKA (reference sequence). The CDR3 sequence: CSARARTVVANSPLHF. The CDR3 bases are TGCAGTGCTAGAGCTAGGACGGTTGTAGCTAATTCACCCCTCCACTTT.

In this sample, this clonotype turned up a few times. The genes are TRBV7-3 and TRBJ1-1; 9 nucleotides line up with TRBD1. The V gene's germline CDR1 is SGHTA and CDR2 FQGTGA. The CDR3 totals 14 residues. The junction had 4 bases not matched to a gene; V was cut back by 5 bases and J by 3 bases. CDR3 residues: CASSRDRVDTEAFF. The CDR3 DNA follows: TGTGCCAGCAGCCGGGACAGGGTCGACACTGAAGCTTTCTTT.

Concerning this clonotype: The CDR3 does not end in the conserved phenylalanine or tryptophan, so this is likely a read error. The rearrangement links TRBV25-1 to TRBJ1-1, with TRBD1 as a possible D gene (5 bases). V lost 6 bases, J lost 8 bases, and 13 bases lay in between. The germline CDR1 and CDR2 sequences are MGHDK and SYGVNS. The CDR3 totals 12 residues. Written as DNA, the CDR3 is TGTGCCAGCAGGGGGCAGGGCGGAGAAGCTTTCTCT. Amino acids: CASRGQGGEAFS.

The gene calls are TRBV7-6 and TRBJ1-3; possibly TRBD1 for D (6 bases). With 3 bases removed from V and 0 bases from J, the gap between germline ends came to 15 bases. The CDR3 length is 17 residues. Germline CDR1 SGHVS, CDR2 FNYEAQ. CDR3 nucleotide sequence: TGTGCCAGCAGCTTGATGGTCGGACAGCACTCTGGAAACACCATATATTTT. Its translation is CASSLMVGQHSGNTIYF.

The chain carries TRBV6-5 and TRBJ2-7; weak D call: TRBD1 (6 bases). Germline V lookup: CDR1 MNHEY, CDR2 SVGAGI. The CDR3 runs to 13 residues. V gave up 10 bases and J gave up 1 base, with 14 bases separating them. The DNA for the CDR3 is TGTGCCATCGGTAGGACAGCTTCCTACGAGCAGTACTTC. Translating gives CAIGRTASYEQYF.

A word on this clonotype: The junction shows a germline mismatch at one end, possibly a read error. The J gene is TRBJ2-1, the V gene TRBV20-1; TRBD1 is a possible D gene (6 bases). The CDR3 is 12 residues long. Germline CDR1 reads DFQATT; CDR2 reads SNEGSKA (reference sequence). The chain's CDR3 is CGAQGTNNEQCF. As DNA, the CDR3 is TGCGGTGCCCAAGGGACAAACAATGAGCAGTGCTTC.